The 22 T cell receptor beta chains given below trace back to one sample, sequenced in a study of cytomegalovirus exposure and HLA in healthy donors. PCR employed 60 Vbeta and 13 Jbeta primers. Profiled with immunoSEQ multiplex PCR; TCRdb holds only in-frame clones, not every one. Seen here are about 150,000 clones, around two thirds observed once, and the top ten hold 2% to 2.5%. The specimen sequenced was PBMCs. Receptors originate from a woman aged 40-49 years in good health and CMV-seronegative.

V and J are TRBV25-1 and TRBJ1-5; D might be TRBD1 (5 bases). CDR3 length: 15 amino acids. Germline CDR1 MGHDK, CDR2 SYGVNS. The V gene lost 9 bases and the J gene lost 2 bases, with 17 bases spanning the gap. DNA of the CDR3: TGTGCCAGATCCCTGGGGGGACGATGCAATCAGCCCCAGCATTTT. It is translated as CARSLGGRCNQPQHF.

J is TRBJ1-2 and V is TRBV6-4; TRBD1 agrees at 9 bases. Germline assignment: CDR1 MRHNA and CDR2 SNTAGT. The V and J ends lost 0 bases and 9 bases, in that order; junction bases with no gene match: 5. The CDR3 extends over 14 amino acids. CDR3 region: CASSDSWGQGRYTF. Here the CDR3 DNA reads TGTGCCAGCAGTGACTCATGGGGACAGGGTCGCTACACCTTC.

The chain recombines TRBV4-3 with TRBJ1-6; TRBD1 matches at 7 bases. V lost 4 bases, J lost 8 bases, and 8 bases stayed unmatched. CDR1 and CDR2 (germline): LGHNA, YSLEER. The CDR3 has 15 residues. For the CDR3, the DNA is TGCGCCAGCAGCCGATCGTCAGGGGGTTATTCACCCCTCCACTTT. This codes for CASSRSSGGYSPLHF.

The chain couples TRBV4-1 to TRBJ1-1; tentatively, D is TRBD1 (5 bases). In germline, CDR1 is MGHRA, CDR2 YSYEKL. The CDR3 totals 16 residues. Trimming left V 0 bases short and J 0 bases short, with 11 bases between. The CDR3 loop is CASSQDQGIMNTEAFF. The CDR3 DNA reads as TGCGCCAGCAGCCAAGATCAGGGCATCATGAACACTGAAGCTTTCTTT.

The chain employs TRBV27 and TRBJ1-5; D not resolved. The germline CDR1 and CDR2 sequences are MNHEY and SMNVEV (reference sequence). Trimming shortened V by 0 bases and J by 3 bases, and 3 bases separated the two germline ends. CDR3 length equals 13 residues. This CDR3 reads CASSLSYNQPQHF. The DNA of the CDR3 is TGTGCCAGCAGTTTATCATACAATCAGCCCCAGCATTTT.

This clone was seen a single time. The rearrangement uses TRBV7-9 and TRBJ2-1, with 8 bases aligning to TRBD2. V dropped 4 bases and J dropped 7; count of bases not matched to a gene: 9. CDR3 size: 15 residues. Germline CDR1 is SEHNR and CDR2 is FQNEAQ (reference sequence). The CDR3 region is CASSSTASGPNEQFF. The CDR3 region has the DNA TGTGCCAGCAGCTCGACCGCTAGCGGGCCGAATGAGCAGTTCTTC.

The chain carries TRBV5-1 and TRBJ2-3; 12 positions match TRBD2. The V gene end was trimmed by 0 bases and the J gene end by 5 bases; junction bases not matched to a gene: 1. Germline V CDR1 and CDR2: SGHRS, YFSETQ. This CDR3 is built from 15 residues. The CDR3 region has the DNA TGCGCCAGCAGCTTGGAACTAGCGGGGGGAGATACGCAGTATTTT. Translation: CASSLELAGGDTQYF.

The V gene is TRBV28, the J gene TRBJ1-2; the D is unclear. The germline gives CDR1 MDHEN, CDR2 SYDVKM. V lost 5 bases to trimming and J lost 0 bases, with 13 bases between them. The CDR3 sequence is 15 residues long. The CDR3: CASSPGREANYGYTF. In nucleotides, the CDR3 is TGTGCCAGCAGTCCGGGGAGGGAAGCTAACTATGGCTACACCTTC.

This chain connects TRBV30 to TRBJ2-5; possibly TRBD2 for D (6 bases). The CDR3 has 12 amino acids. From germline, CDR1 is GTSNPN and CDR2 SVGIG (reference sequence). Trimming took off 4 bases at V and 5 bases at J, with 11 bases between the two ends. CDR3 in amino acids: CAWNGGEETQYF. For the CDR3, the DNA is TGTGCCTGGAACGGAGGGGAGGAGACCCAGTACTTC.

The rearrangement joins TRBV7-3 to TRBJ2-7; 9 nucleotides agree with TRBD1. Germline lookup yields CDR1 SGHTA and CDR2 FQGTGA. The CDR3 spans 15 residues. V trimming: 5 bases; J trimming: 0 bases; junction bases outside the gene matches: 5. CDR3 DNA sequence: TGTGCCAGCAGCCTAGGACAGGGGCGCTCCTACGAGCAGTACTTC. It codes for CASSLGQGRSYEQYF.

The rearrangement links TRBV5-1 to TRBJ1-4, with D possibly being TRBD1 (6 bases). The V end lost 0 bases, the J end lost 3 bases, and 9 bases lay between the germline ends. Germline V gene lookup returns CDR1 SGHRS and CDR2 YFSETQ. This CDR3 has 15 residues. CDR3: CASSLVGQSNEKLFF. CDR3 DNA sequence: TGCGCCAGCAGCTTGGTAGGACAGTCTAATGAAAAACTGTTTTTT.

In its sample, this clone was seen a few times. This sequence joins TRBV7-8 and TRBJ1-1; 7 bases map to TRBD1. This CDR3 comprises 12 residues. V was pared by 5 bases and J by 11 bases, with 8 bases of the junction left unmatched. The germline V gene encodes CDR1 SGHVS and CDR2 FQNEAQ. CDR3 protein: CASSPRTGGAFF. The CDR3 DNA sequence: TGTGCCAGCAGCCCAAGGACAGGAGGGGCTTTCTTT.

The chain carries TRBV5-4 and TRBJ1-2; D gene uncertain. Per the germline V gene, CDR1 is SGHNT and CDR2 is YYREEE (reference sequence). This CDR3 contains 13 residues. Trimming pared 4 bases from V and 5 bases from J, leaving 12 bases between. The CDR3 sequence: CASSTRTEYGYTF. CDR3 DNA: TGTGCCAGCAGCACTAGGACCGAGTATGGCTACACCTTC.

This clone showed up just once. The V call is TRBV5-1, the J call TRBJ2-2; maybe TRBD1 (6 bases). V lost 0 bases to trimming and J lost 6 bases, with 9 bases between them. The CDR3 spans 14 residues. Per the germline V gene, CDR1 is SGHRS and CDR2 is YFSETQ. The CDR3 loop is CASSLDRAPGELFF. In DNA, the CDR3 is TGCGCCAGCAGCTTGGACAGGGCCCCCGGGGAGCTGTTTTTT.

The V call is TRBV5-1, the J call TRBJ1-1, with 7 bases fitting TRBD1. This CDR3 is built from 14 residues. With 6 bases clipped from V and 4 bases from J, the junction kept 9 bases outside the gene matches. Germline V gene sequence: CDR1 SGHRS, CDR2 YFSETQ. This chain's CDR3 is CASNQGQDGTEAFF. In DNA, the CDR3 is TGCGCCAGCAACCAAGGACAGGACGGCACTGAAGCTTTCTTT. The full variable domain, completed using reference TRBV5-1 and TRBJ1-1, is KAGVTQTPRYLIKTRGQQVTLSCSPISGHRSVSWYQQTPGQGLQFLFEYFSETQRNKGNFPGRFSGRQFSNSRSEMNVSTLELGDSALYLCASNQGQDGTEAFFGQGTRLTVV.

This chain uses TRBV19 with TRBJ1-1, with a tentative D call TRBD1 (5 bases). This CDR3 is built from 14 residues. Germline loops: CDR1 LNHDA, CDR2 SQIVND (reference sequence). The V end lost 6 bases, the J end lost 7 bases, and 18 bases lay between the germline ends. In DNA form, the CDR3 reads TGTGCCAGTAGCCCAGGGAGGCCGACATATGAAGCTTTCTTT. As protein: CASSPGRPTYEAFF.

The V and J genes are TRBV4-1 and TRBJ1-2; the D gene is possibly TRBD1 (5 bases). The V and J ends lost 0 bases and 5 bases respectively, with 13 bases between them. Germline CDR1 is MGHRA and CDR2 is YSYEKL. This CDR3 is built from 15 residues. As DNA, the CDR3 is TGCGCCAGCAGCCAAGATACAGGTTCCTTTTATGGCTACACCTTC. This gives the protein CASSQDTGSFYGYTF.

J is TRBJ1-5 and V is TRBV5-6, with TRBD1 matching over 7 bases. V lost 2 bases to trimming and J lost 1 base; unmatched junction nucleotides: 3. Looked up from germline, CDR1 is SGHDT and CDR2 is YYEEEE. The CDR3 extends over 15 amino acids. The CDR3 DNA follows: TGTGCCAGCAGCTTTCAACAGGGGAGCAATCAGCCCCAGCATTTT. This encodes CASSFQQGSNQPQHF.

The chain is built from TRBV30 and TRBJ2-3; the match to TRBD1 covers 11 bases. CDR3 length: 16 amino acids. J gave up 6 bases and V 2 bases, and 10 bases lay outside the gene matches. Germline lookup yields CDR1 GTSNPN and CDR2 SVGIG (reference sequence). As DNA, the CDR3 is TGTGCCTGGAGTAGAGGGGACAGGGGGGTCATGGATACGCAGTATTTT. Translating it yields CAWSRGDRGVMDTQYF. Together with reference TRBV30 and TRBJ2-3, the CDR3 gives the full variable domain: SQTIHQWPATLVQPVGSPLSLECTVEGTSNPNLYWYRQAAGRGLQLLFYSVGIGQISSEVPQNLSASRPQDRQFILSSKKLLLSDSGFYLCAWSRGDRGVMDTQYFGPGTRLTVL.

The genes are TRBV5-1 and TRBJ1-2; D remains unclear. The CDR3 consists of 14 residues. Germline V CDR1 and CDR2: SGHRS, YFSETQ. V was clipped by 4 bases and J by 0 bases, with 10 bases between them. The chain's CDR3 is CASSPGGSNYGYTF. In DNA form, the CDR3 reads TGCGCCAGCAGCCCCGGAGGATCTAACTATGGCTACACCTTC.

The gene calls are TRBV5-1 and TRBJ2-1, with a possible D match to TRBD2 (5 bases). Germline lookup yields CDR1 SGHRS and CDR2 YFSETQ. CDR3 size: 14 residues. The V and J ends lost 7 bases and 8 bases respectively, with 19 bases between them. DNA of the CDR3: TGCGCCAGCGGTAAGAGGAGACGGGGTGATGAGCAGTTCTTC. Translation: CASGKRRRGDEQFF.

This chain links TRBV7-9 with TRBJ1-4; TRBD1 is a possible D gene (6 bases). The length of the CDR3 is 15 residues. CDR1 and CDR2 (germline): SEHNR, FQNEAQ (reference sequence). The V gene lost 0 bases and the J gene lost 8 bases, with 13 bases spanning the gap. In DNA form, the CDR3 reads TGTGCCAGCAGCTTAGCGCGGGGGGGACACGAAAAACTGTTTTTT. Its translation is CASSLARGGHEKLFF.